The entry below describes one T cell receptor beta chain. Sequencing was performed with immunoSEQ multiplex PCR; in TCRdb, only in-frame clones are kept and a portion is missing. The sample shows under 200,000 clones, about 81% of them seen only once. These data are taken from a study of blood T cell repertoires in COVID-19. V gave up 2 bases and J gave up 7 bases; unmatched junction bases: 11. The CDR3 runs to 17 residues. The germline V gene encodes CDR1 SGHTA and CDR2 FQGNSA. The specimen was peripheral blood. The V gene is TRBV7-2, the J gene TRBJ1-6, with 7 bases that match TRBD1. The TCR was taken from a woman aged 55-69 years with COVID-19, enrolled during active disease. The CDR3 DNA reads TGTGCCAGCAGCTTAAATTCGCCGGACAGGCGGAATTCACCCCTCCACTTT. Protein sequence: CASSLNSPDRRNSPLHF.